Sequencing of this TCR beta chain was carried out in a study of human T cells and chemical hapten exposure. TCRdb passed the RACE reads through MiXCR, listing each CDR3 protein once. The sample comprises around 110,000 distinct CDR3 sequences, about 12% of which are singletons, and around 1.5% rests with the top ten. CDR3 length: 17 residues. Germline V gene data show CDR1 as SGHVS and CDR2 as FNYEAQ. After removal of 5 bases from V and 5 bases from J, the junction contained 12 bases not matched to a gene. Time point here: patch test 1, 2 weeks after DPC sensitization. This sample's treatment: therapeutic diphenylcyclopropenone sensitization with weekly scalp DPC.

The sequence came from a woman aged 50 to 65 with alopecia areata. Some clones in this sample may be carry-over from other donors' samples. The chain employs TRBV7-6 and TRBJ1-4; TRBD1 matches at 9 bases. The sequenced sample was whole blood, obtained in connection with sensitization to the hapten diphenylcyclopropenone (DPC). CDR3: CASSPRASTGGNEKLFF. The CDR3 DNA reads TGTGCCAGCAGCCCCCGCGCTAGTACAGGGGGCAATGAAAAACTGTTTTTT. Full variable domain (remainder filled in from reference TRBV7-6 and TRBJ1-4): GAGVSQSPRYKVTKRGQDVALRCDPISGHVSLYWYRQALGQGPEFLTYFNYEAQQDKSGLPNDRFSAERPEGSISTLTIQRTEQRDSAMYRCASSPRASTGGNEKLFFGSGTQLSVL.